This TCR beta chain was observed in a study of shared clonotypes between healthy human individuals. Trimming stripped 2 bases from V and 0 bases from J, with 10 bases between. The CDR3 is 16 residues long. In germline, CDR1 is MNHNS, CDR2 SASEGT. TCRdb keeps only in-frame clones here, not all; method: immunoSEQ multiplex PCR. The sample has 85,000 to 100,000 clones, 67% seen once; the top ten hold less than 50%. Recent acute infections and vaccinations were absent in the healthy HIV-negative adult donors. Only a few counts were recorded for this clone. Sequences were obtained from memory CD8+ T cells sorted from blood. Subset in this sample: CD45RO+ cells pooled with CCR7-negative TemRA cells. The rearrangement links TRBV6-1 to TRBJ1-4; no clear D. The receptor was isolated from a man aged 25 to 40 in good health. CDR3 nucleotides: TGTGCCAGCAGTGAAAGTTGGGGTACAACTAATGAAAAACTGTTTTTT. Its translation is CASSESWGTTNEKLFF.